Listed here is a single TCR beta chain. Its cognate antigen is unknown. Treatment meaning: approximately 9-day PBMC culture with coronavirus spike peptide pools or control peptides (ViraFEST assay). An Oncomine TCR Beta short-read assay was used to sequence the DNA from cultured CD4+ T cells. One entry per CDR3 protein results from TCRdb running MiXCR on the PCR reads. The sample yields 11,000 to 15,000 distinct CDR3 sequences, about 61% seen once. The data derive from a study of vaccination and CD4 T cells after COVID-19. This CDR3 is 14 amino acids long. Looked up from germline, CDR1 is MNHNS and CDR2 is SASEGT. Trimming removed 7 bases from V and 0 bases from J, with 10 bases in between.

The sequenced sample was CD4+ T cells from blood, cultured in vitro. The chain carries TRBV6-1 and TRBJ1-5; no clear D. The receptor was isolated from a human donor who had recovered from COVID-19. The DNA for the CDR3 is TGTGCCAGCATTTCCAGTGATAGCAATCAGCCCCAGCATTTT. It encodes CASISSDSNQPQHF.